These 19 T cell receptor beta chains originate from one sample sequenced in a study of cytomegalovirus exposure and HLA in healthy donors (dated by TCRdb to about 2017). Library preparation employed the immunoSEQ multiplex PCR assay. TCRdb carries this immuneACCESS record with in-frame sequences only. Its versions omit some clonotypes, under half of them owing to an unresolved V gene in the studies checked, with the rest unexplained. Counted in this sample were some 120,000 clones; roughly 89% of them appeared once. The top ten constitute around 1.1% of the sample. The sequenced material came from PBMCs. These receptors were taken from a woman aged 18-30 years in good health and CMV-seronegative.

The rearrangement uses TRBV9 and TRBJ1-4; D is uncertain. The V end lost 0 bases, the J end lost 5 bases, and 11 bases lay between the germline ends. From germline, CDR1 is SGDLS and CDR2 YYNGEE. This CDR3 is 15 amino acids long. In DNA, the CDR3 is TGTGCCAGCAGCGTAGAATTTTTCCCGAATGAAAAACTGTTTTTT. This encodes CASSVEFFPNEKLFF.

The CDR3 sequence: CSDRDRGPETQYF. CDR3 DNA sequence: TGCAGCGACCGGGACAGGGGGCCAGAGACCCAGTACTTC. The chain has TRBV29-1 and TRBJ2-5; 12 bases agree with TRBD1. The length of the CDR3 is 13 residues. V dropped 7 bases and J dropped 4; count of bases not matched to a gene: 4. Germline V CDR1 and CDR2: SQVTM, ANQGSEA.

Worth noting for this clone: This specimen includes other DNA sequences encoding the same CDR3. The chain recombines TRBV18 with TRBJ1-4; 8 nucleotides align to TRBD1. J was trimmed by 8 bases and V by 2 bases; bases with no gene match: 4. The CDR3 length is 14 residues. Germline V gene data show CDR1 as KGHSH and CDR2 as LQKENI. For the CDR3, the DNA is TGTGCCAGCTCACCAGGGACAGGCAACGAAAAACTGTTTTTT. It translates to CASSPGTGNEKLFF.

The chain couples TRBV7-6 to TRBJ2-1; D is uncertain. V was pared by 4 bases and J by 0 bases, with 4 bases between. The CDR3 length is 13 residues. Germline values: CDR1 SGHVS, CDR2 FNYEAQ. CDR3 nucleotide sequence: TGTGCCAGCAGCTCGAGCTCCTACAATGAGCAGTTCTTC. Translated, it gives CASSSSSYNEQFF.

This chain joins TRBV5-4 and TRBJ2-1, with 7 bases lining up with TRBD2. The CDR3 length is 17 residues. V was pared by 0 bases and J by 8 bases, with 14 bases of the junction left unmatched. The germline V gene has CDR1 SGHNT and CDR2 YYREEE (reference sequence). The CDR3, as DNA: TGTGCCAGCAGCTTGGCCGGGTCTAGCGGCCCGGGGGATGAGCAGTTCTTC. Translation: CASSLAGSSGPGDEQFF.

V and J are TRBV28 and TRBJ2-5; possible D gene TRBD2, 6 bases. Trimming pared 6 bases from V and 1 base from J, leaving 27 bases between. CDR3 length equals 19 residues. Looked up from germline, CDR1 is MDHEN and CDR2 is SYDVKM. The CDR3 protein is CASRLRSFRGAGIQETQYF. Written as DNA, the CDR3 is TGTGCCAGCAGGCTAAGGTCATTCAGAGGGGCGGGAATCCAAGAGACCCAGTACTTC.

The chain is built from TRBV7-6 and TRBJ2-2; the match to TRBD2 covers 9 bases. The CDR3 length is 16 residues. V dropped 5 bases and J dropped 1; count of bases not matched to a gene: 5. Germline CDR1 is SGHVS and CDR2 is FNYEAQ. The CDR3 region is CASSELAGENTGELFF. Written as DNA, the CDR3 is TGTGCCAGCAGCGAACTAGCGGGTGAGAACACCGGGGAGCTGTTTTTT. The entire variable domain, with the rest obtained from reference TRBV7-6 and TRBJ2-2, is as follows: GAGVSQSPRYKVTKRGQDVALRCDPISGHVSLYWYRQALGQGPEFLTYFNYEAQQDKSGLPNDRFSAERPEGSISTLTIQRTEQRDSAMYRCASSELAGENTGELFFGEGSRLTVL.

V usage is TRBV18 and J usage is TRBJ1-4; the match to TRBD1 covers 9 bases. The V and J ends lost 6 bases and 0 bases, in that order; junction bases with no gene match: 2. CDR3 length: 15 amino acids. The V gene's germline CDR1 is KGHSH and CDR2 LQKENI. CDR3 in amino acids: CASSRDRATNEKLFF. The CDR3 region has the DNA TGTGCCAGCTCGCGGGACAGGGCAACTAATGAAAAACTGTTTTTT.

CDR3 bases: TGTGCCAGCAGTGTAGACAGAGGGAACACTGAAGCTTTCTTT. Amino acids: CASSVDRGNTEAFF. The rearrangement uses TRBV2 and TRBJ1-1; D perhaps matches TRBD1 (5 bases). Trimming cost V 4 bases and J 1 base, with 10 bases left between them. Per germline, CDR1 SNHLY and CDR2 FYNNEI. The CDR3 spans 14 residues.

This clone was picked up one time. V usage is TRBV4-3 and J usage is TRBJ2-1; 8 positions agree with TRBD1. Trimming removed 4 bases from V and 5 bases from J; junction bases left unmatched: 19. CDR3 length: 19 amino acids. Germline V gene sequence: CDR1 LGHNA, CDR2 YSLEER. The CDR3 DNA reads TGCGCCAGCAGCCCAGGACAGGGAATGGCCTATTGGACCGACAATGAGCAGTTCTTC. It yields the protein CASSPGQGMAYWTDNEQFF.

The rearrangement links TRBV5-1 to TRBJ2-3; TRBD2 matches at 11 bases. V lost 3 bases to trimming and J lost 4 bases; unmatched junction nucleotides: 10. CDR3 length: 17 amino acids. CDR1 is SGHRS and CDR2 is YFSETQ in the germline V gene. The CDR3 nucleotides are TGCGCCAGCAGCTCGCGGGGTAGCGGGGGGGCTGCAGATACGCAGTATTTT. Translating it yields CASSSRGSGGAADTQYF.

The CDR3 bases are TGTGCCCTGCGGGGGGGGCATGTGAATGAGCAGTTCTTC. Its protein is CALRGGHVNEQFF. The V call is TRBV6-1, the J call TRBJ2-1; 9 bases line up with TRBD2. Germline assignment: CDR1 MNHNS and CDR2 SASEGT. With V trimmed by 11 bases and J by 7 bases, 9 bases remained unmatched. The CDR3 extends over 13 amino acids.

The chain couples TRBV6-1 to TRBJ1-2, with TRBD1 as a possible D gene (6 bases). CDR3 length equals 20 residues. Trimming removed 3 bases from V and 0 bases from J, with 26 bases in between. Germline V lookup: CDR1 MNHNS, CDR2 SASEGT. In DNA, the CDR3 is TGTGCCAGCAGTGAGTGGGCGTCGTTTGTGGGGGCCGCAGCTAACTATGGCTACACCTTC. Amino acids: CASSEWASFVGAAANYGYTF.

The V and J genes are TRBV27 and TRBJ1-4, with 7 bases that match TRBD1. From germline, CDR1 is MNHEY and CDR2 SMNVEV (reference sequence). V trimming: 4 bases; J trimming: 3 bases; junction bases outside the gene matches: 2. The CDR3 covers 14 residues. The CDR3 loop is CASSSDRANEKLFF. CDR3 DNA: TGTGCCAGCAGTTCCGACAGGGCTAATGAAAAACTGTTTTTT.

V usage is TRBV18 and J usage is TRBJ1-1; tentatively, D is TRBD1 (6 bases). With 3 bases removed from V and 5 bases from J, the gap between germline ends came to 10 bases. The CDR3 covers 13 residues. Germline assignment: CDR1 KGHSH and CDR2 LQKENI. CDR3 residues: CASSPNRATEAFF. CDR3 in DNA: TGTGCCAGCTCACCGAACAGGGCGACTGAAGCTTTCTTT. The complete variable domain, with remaining parts taken from reference TRBV18 and TRBJ1-1, reads NAGVMQNPRHLVRRRGQEARLRCSPMKGHSHVYWYRQLPEEGLKFMVYLQKENIIDESGMPKERFSAEFPKEGPSILRIQQVVRGDSAAYFCASSPNRATEAFFGQGTRLTVV.

CDR3 DNA: TGTGCCAGCAGCCAAGGACAGGGCTACGAGCAGTACTTC. Protein: CASSQGQGYEQYF. The chain has TRBV2 and TRBJ2-7, with 8 bases identical to TRBD1. Germline V lookup: CDR1 SNHLY, CDR2 FYNNEI. Trimming removed 6 bases from V and 3 bases from J; junction bases left unmatched: 4. This CDR3 is built from 13 residues.

The V call is TRBV7-2, the J call TRBJ1-1, with D tentatively TRBD1 (6 bases). V lost 5 bases to trimming and J lost 0 bases, with 16 bases between them. In germline, CDR1 is SGHTA, CDR2 FQGNSA. This CDR3 comprises 16 residues. The CDR3 region is CASSPRGTGMNTEAFF. CDR3 DNA sequence: TGTGCCAGCAGCCCCAGGGGTACGGGAATGAACACTGAAGCTTTCTTT.

This chain uses TRBV29-1 with TRBJ1-3; tentatively, D is TRBD1 (6 bases). This CDR3 region has 14 residues. Trimming stripped 2 bases from V and 4 bases from J, with 12 bases between. Germline values: CDR1 SQVTM, CDR2 ANQGSEA. The CDR3 coding sequence is TGCAGCGTTGAATTGTCAGGGGACGGAAACACCATATATTTT. Translated, it gives CSVELSGDGNTIYF.

V usage is TRBV19 and J usage is TRBJ1-5, with D perhaps TRBD1 (5 bases). Germline V gene sequence: CDR1 LNHDA, CDR2 SQIVND (reference sequence). Trimming removed 6 bases at V and 0 bases at J, with 12 bases between. The CDR3 contains 15 residues. CDR3 sequence reads: CASRTGVNSNQPQHF. CDR3 coding DNA: TGTGCCAGTAGAACAGGAGTTAATAGCAATCAGCCCCAGCATTTT.